This T cell receptor beta chain emerged from a study of T-cell reconstitution after alpha-beta-depleted transplantation in children. Preparing the TCRbeta library involved the use of unique molecular identifiers. TCRdb used MiXCR to reprocess the PCR reads, holding one entry per CDR3 protein. Here the sample spans 700,000 to 950,000 distinct CDR3 sequences, 15% to 20% being singletons. This clonotype was detected a few times. CDR3 size: 15 residues. In germline, CDR1 is MNHEY, CDR2 SVGEGT. V was clipped by 2 bases and J by 0 bases, with 7 bases between them. The gene calls are TRBV6-2 or TRBV6-3 and TRBJ1-4; D is undetermined. The receptor was isolated from a male patient under 18 who had a stem cell transplant for acute lymphoblastic leukemia, so the T cells may come from the graft donor. Specimen: PBMCs, mostly from graft donor cells, collected 360 days after TCRalphabeta/CD19-depleted stem cell transplant. CDR3 DNA sequence: TGTGCCAGCAGTTACAGCTATGCAACTAATGAAAAACTGTTTTTT. The encoded protein is CASSYSYATNEKLFF.